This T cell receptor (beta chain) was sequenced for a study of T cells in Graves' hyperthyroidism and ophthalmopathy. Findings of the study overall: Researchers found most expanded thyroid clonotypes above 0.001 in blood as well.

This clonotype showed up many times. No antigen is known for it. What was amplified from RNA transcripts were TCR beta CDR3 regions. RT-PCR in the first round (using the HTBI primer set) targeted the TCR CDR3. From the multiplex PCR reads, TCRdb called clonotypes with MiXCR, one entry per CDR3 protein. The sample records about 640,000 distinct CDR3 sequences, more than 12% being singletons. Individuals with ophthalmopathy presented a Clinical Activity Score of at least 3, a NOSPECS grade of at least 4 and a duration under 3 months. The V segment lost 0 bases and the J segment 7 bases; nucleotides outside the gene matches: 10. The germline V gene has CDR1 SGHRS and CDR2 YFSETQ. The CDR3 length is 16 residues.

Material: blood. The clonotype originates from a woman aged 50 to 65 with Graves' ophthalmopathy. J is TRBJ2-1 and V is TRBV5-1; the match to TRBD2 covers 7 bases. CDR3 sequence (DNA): TGCGCCAGCAGCTTGGTACGGGAGCGGGAAATGAATGAGCAGTTCTTC. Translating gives CASSLVREREMNEQFF.